The clone carrying this TCR beta chain was seen many times. Its antigen is as yet unknown. The DNA ends 3 residues before the CDR3 does, and the rest of the CDR3 is filled in from the germline J gene. These data are taken from a study of T cell clonality in common variable immunodeficiency. Study results and caveats: TCRbeta clonality was increased in CVID versus healthy controls. Common variable immunodeficiency TCR beta sequences reportedly had fewer deletions and N-nucleotide insertions.

Clones were read by immunoSEQ multiplex PCR, and TCRdb kept only the in-frame ones, dropping some. The data show around 16,000 clones, none appearing only once, with 12% to 15% held by the ten largest. Germline CDR1 is SGHVS and CDR2 is FNYEAQ. The CDR3 contains 12 residues. The V end was cut by 6 bases, the J end by 9 bases, with 12 bases between. The CVID group had some 15 females and 30 or so males, mean age roughly 39. Patients and controls were mostly of Caucasian heritage. Donors gave about 5 to 8 ml heparinized peripheral whole blood. The chain links TRBV7-6 to TRBJ2-1; D might be TRBD2 (6 bases). The TCR originated in a human donor with common variable immunodeficiency. The sample taken for sequencing was peripheral blood mononuclear cells. CDR3 loop: CASSLGGFEQFF. CDR3 DNA (partial): TGTGCCAGCAGTCTGGGGGGATTTGAG.